Each of the 23 T cell receptor beta chains below was sequenced from the same sample in a study of shared clonotypes between healthy human individuals. The protocol was immunoSEQ multiplex PCR, while the TCRdb copy is restricted to in-frame clones and leaves out a portion. The profile covers a few million clones, with roughly nine tenths appearing a single time and more than 0.12% taken by the ten largest. Sequencing input: naive CD4+ T cells sorted from blood. Subset: CD45RA+ positively selected. These receptors all stem from a man in his late teens or twenties in good health.

The chain has TRBV28 and TRBJ2-1, with a tentative D call TRBD1 (6 bases). Per germline, CDR1 MDHEN and CDR2 SYDVKM. The CDR3 is 15 amino acids. The V and J ends lost 6 bases and 0 bases respectively, with 12 bases between them. CDR3 protein: CASSADRSSYNEQFF. The CDR3 DNA reads TGTGCCAGCAGCGCCGACAGGAGCTCCTACAATGAGCAGTTCTTC.

This clone was recorded once. The rearrangement uses TRBV6-6 and TRBJ2-6; D uncertain. Trimming took off 8 bases at V and 2 bases at J, with 13 bases between the two ends. The CDR3 contains 15 residues. Germline V gene lookup returns CDR1 MNHNY and CDR2 SVGAGI (reference sequence). CDR3 DNA: TGTGCCAGCGAGACGGCTCCTCCTGGGGCCAACGTCCTGACTTTC. Translation gives CASETAPPGANVLTF.

In DNA form, the CDR3 reads TGTGCCAGCTCACCTCTTCGATTTGAGGCCCAGCATTTT. Residues: CASSPLRFEAQHF. The rearrangement links TRBV18 to TRBJ1-5; D gene ambiguous. Germline loops: CDR1 KGHSH, CDR2 LQKENI. This CDR3 region has 13 residues. V gave up 3 bases and J gave up 11 bases, with 14 bases separating them.

The chain recombines TRBV28 with TRBJ1-2; D call uncertain. Trimming removed 2 bases from V and 5 bases from J, with 15 bases in between. From germline, CDR1 is MDHEN and CDR2 SYDVKM. There are 15 residues in the CDR3. CDR3 protein: CASSLKGPWLYGYTF. The CDR3 coding sequence is TGTGCCAGCAGTTTAAAAGGTCCGTGGCTTTATGGCTACACCTTC.

Concerning this clone: The same CDR3 can be traced to other DNA sequences in this sample. This chain links TRBV6-4 with TRBJ2-3; no clear D gene. Per the germline V gene, CDR1 is MRHNA and CDR2 is SNTAGT. The V end was cut by 2 bases, the J end by 0 bases, with 3 bases between. This CDR3 has 13 amino acids. CDR3 coding DNA: TGTGCCAGCAGTGACCCTAGCACAGATACGCAGTATTTT. Protein: CASSDPSTDTQYF.

The V call is TRBV7-9, the J call TRBJ2-7; D is unresolved. This CDR3 is 14 amino acids long. Germline assignment: CDR1 SEHNR and CDR2 FQNEAQ (reference sequence). V was pared by 1 base and J by 7 bases, with 14 bases between. The DNA of the CDR3 is TGTGCCAGCAGCTTAGGTAGCCTCTCCGGGGAGCAGTACTTC. Residues: CASSLGSLSGEQYF.

This chain joins TRBV6-1 and TRBJ2-7, with D uncertain. Deletions cut 2 bases from V and 3 bases from J, with 8 bases between. The CDR3 contains 13 residues. CDR1 MNHNS and CDR2 SASEGT come from the germline V gene. CDR3 residues: CASSEMRSYEQYF. In DNA, the CDR3 is TGTGCCAGCAGTGAAATGAGAAGCTACGAGCAGTACTTC.

In the case of this clone: At one boundary the junction diverges from the germline segment, which might be a read error. V is TRBV5-4 and J is TRBJ1-1; weak D call: TRBD1 (6 bases). Germline V gives CDR1 SGHNT, CDR2 YYREEE (reference sequence). The CDR3 has 16 residues. CDR3 coding DNA: TGTGCCAGCAGCTGGTTTGAACAGGGCATGAAGACTGAAGCTTTCTTT. Its translation: CASSWFEQGMKTEAFF.

J is TRBJ1-2 and V is TRBV4-1; TRBD1 matches 9 bases. Looked up from germline, CDR1 is MGHRA and CDR2 is YSYEKL. CDR3 length equals 15 residues. Trimming cost V 3 bases and J 4 bases; bases outside gene matches: 6. The CDR3 DNA sequence: TGCGCCAGCAGCCAGGAAGGACAGGGGATCTATGGCTACACCTTC. It encodes CASSQEGQGIYGYTF.

The chain links TRBV6-1 to TRBJ1-4; no clear D gene. The length of the CDR3 is 20 residues. Looked up from germline, CDR1 is MNHNS and CDR2 is SASEGT. V shed 2 bases and J shed 4 bases, with 26 bases lying between them. This chain's CDR3 is CASSESPGGAASMNNEKLFF. CDR3 nucleotides: TGTGCCAGCAGTGAAAGTCCCGGCGGCGCCGCCAGCATGAATAATGAAAAACTGTTTTTT.

This clone occurred once. The chain uses TRBV10-3 and TRBJ2-7; no reliable D call. The germline V gene encodes CDR1 ENHRY and CDR2 SYGVKD. The CDR3 totals 13 residues. The V gene lost 3 bases and the J gene lost 7 bases, with 13 bases spanning the gap. CDR3 DNA sequence: TGTGCCATCAGTGATGTGCAGAAAAGGGAGCAGTACTTC. This codes for CAISDVQKREQYF.

This clone is a singleton in its sample. The rearrangement uses TRBV18 and TRBJ2-7, with D perhaps matching TRBD2 (5 bases). Trimming removed 2 bases from V and 7 bases from J, with 12 bases in between. The CDR3 has 13 residues. The germline V gene encodes CDR1 KGHSH and CDR2 LQKENI. CDR3 DNA: TGTGCCAGCTCACCAATGGAATCGGGAGAGCAGTACTTC. Protein sequence: CASSPMESGEQYF.

This CDR3 reads CASSEMAGSGNQPQHF. Here the CDR3 DNA reads TGTGCCAGCAGTGAAATGGCAGGGTCGGGCAATCAGCCCCAGCATTTT. The chain employs TRBV2 and TRBJ1-5, with D possibly being TRBD1 (5 bases). Trimming shortened V by 2 bases and J by 2 bases, and 13 bases separated the two germline ends. CDR3 length equals 16 residues. Germline CDR1 SNHLY, CDR2 FYNNEI.

The chain is built from TRBV4-1 and TRBJ2-2, with D perhaps matching TRBD1 or TRBD2 (5 bases each). The CDR3 totals 18 residues. Germline CDR1 reads MGHRA; CDR2 reads YSYEKL. V gave up 0 bases and J gave up 4 bases, with 18 bases separating them. CDR3 region: CASSQERGRDVGTGELFF. In DNA form, the CDR3 reads TGCGCCAGCAGCCAAGAAAGGGGCAGGGACGTAGGCACCGGGGAGCTGTTTTTT.

The chain combines TRBV10-1 with TRBJ2-7, with TRBD2 identical over 11 bases. Germline CDR1 and CDR2: WNHNN and SYGVQD (reference sequence). CDR3 length equals 14 residues. Germline trimming cut 4 bases from V and 5 bases from J; bases unmatched to any gene: 4. The CDR3 sequence: CASSATSGSNEQYF. The CDR3 DNA reads TGCGCCAGCAGTGCTACTAGCGGGAGCAACGAGCAGTACTTC.

This clone was observed a handful of times. The chain joins TRBV14 to TRBJ2-2, with 8 bases fitting TRBD2. The V segment lost 5 bases and the J segment 5 bases; nucleotides outside the gene matches: 4. CDR1 SGHDN and CDR2 FVKESK come from the germline V gene. The CDR3 runs 14 residues. The CDR3 sequence is CASSWASGTGELFF. The CDR3 coding sequence is TGTGCCAGCAGCTGGGCTAGCGGGACCGGGGAGCTGTTTTTT.

This clone came up once. The rearrangement uses TRBV4-3 and TRBJ2-2; D ambiguous. Germline CDR1 is LGHNA and CDR2 is YSLEER. This CDR3 has 15 amino acids. V was shortened by 0 bases and J by 6 bases, with 11 bases between the two germline ends. The CDR3 DNA reads as TGCGCCAGCAGCCAAGATGGGTTAGTGGCCGGGGAGCTGTTTTTT. Protein: CASSQDGLVAGELFF.

The chain uses TRBV5-1 and TRBJ1-2; D is ambiguous. Germline V gene sequence: CDR1 SGHRS, CDR2 YFSETQ. Between the trimmed V and J ends, which lost 3 bases and 0 bases, there was a span of 9 bases. This CDR3 region has 14 residues. The CDR3 region is CASSSLPTNYGYTF. In nucleotides, the CDR3 is TGCGCCAGCAGCTCCCTCCCTACTAACTATGGCTACACCTTC.

The chain recombines TRBV5-6 with TRBJ2-7; 9 nucleotides align to TRBD1. The CDR3 is made up of 15 amino acids. The V gene end was trimmed by 2 bases and the J gene end by 6 bases; junction bases not matched to a gene: 9. Germline loops: CDR1 SGHDT, CDR2 YYEEEE. CDR3 sequence (DNA): TGTGCCAGCAGCTTACTTGCCCCGGGACAGGGCGAGCAGTACTTC. It translates to CASSLLAPGQGEQYF.

In regard to this clone: Within the sample, other DNA sequences also encode this same CDR3. The rearrangement uses TRBV7-8 and TRBJ2-1; D not certain. CDR3 size: 12 residues. Germline V gives CDR1 SGHVS, CDR2 FQNEAQ. Trimming removed 2 bases at V and 6 bases at J, with 5 bases between. CDR3 residues: CASSLSGNEQFF. CDR3 coding DNA: TGTGCCAGCAGCTTAAGTGGCAATGAGCAGTTCTTC.

The genes are TRBV10-1 and TRBJ2-1; D gene uncertain. There are 13 residues in the CDR3. Germline V gene data show CDR1 as WNHNN and CDR2 as SYGVQD (reference sequence). The V gene lost 4 bases and the J gene lost 3 bases, with 7 bases spanning the gap. In DNA, the CDR3 is TGCGCCAGCAGTGGGGCTATCTACAATGAGCAGTTCTTC. Translation gives CASSGAIYNEQFF.

The chain is built from TRBV6-5 and TRBJ1-1; D is unclear. Trimming cost V 7 bases and J 4 bases, with 16 bases left between them. The CDR3 totals 14 residues. Germline CDR1 and CDR2: MNHEY and SVGAGI. This CDR3 is CASNVHRTSTEAFF. In DNA, the CDR3 is TGTGCCAGCAATGTACACAGAACCAGCACTGAAGCTTTCTTT.

The J gene is TRBJ2-7, the V gene TRBV25-1, with 9 bases identical to TRBD1. Germline V gives CDR1 MGHDK, CDR2 SYGVNS. The CDR3 runs 13 residues. V trimming: 8 bases; J trimming: 6 bases; junction bases outside the gene matches: 8. The CDR3 DNA is TGTGCCAGCGGCAAGGACAGGGGACTCGAGCAGTACTTC. Encoded protein: CASGKDRGLEQYF.